Included here is one TCR beta chain sequence, with context. The data belong to a study of blood T cell repertoires in COVID-19. About the research overall: The cDNA or gDNA used as material had been derived from T cells, B-cell-depleted T cells, or PBMCs.

The germline V gene encodes CDR1 SGHNT and CDR2 YYREEE (reference sequence). CDR3 size: 17 residues. Trimming removed 6 bases at V and 0 bases at J, with 19 bases between. Under the authors' procedure: Counts of nucleated cells, estimated from reference gene primer amplification, were obtained. Data came from immunoSEQ multiplex PCR; TCRdb stores just in-frame clones and leaves some out. That table is the source of V, J and clone size, and D and trimming were worked out from the DNA. Here the sample spans some 35,000 clones, roughly nine tenths being singletons. Sequencing was carried out using peripheral blood. The chain links TRBV5-4 to TRBJ2-1, with D unresolved. This TCR was recovered from a man between 65 and 85 years old with acute or convalescent COVID-19. CDR3 nucleotides: TGTGCCAGCACCCCACCCCCCCCGGAGAACTCCTACAATGAGCAGTTCTTC. This sequence encodes CASTPPPPENSYNEQFF.